The entry below gives a single T cell receptor beta chain sequence along with its context. Its specificity is not known. The data derive from a study of identical twins. TCRdb re-called the 5' RACE reads through MiXCR, storing one row per CDR3 protein. Among roughly 250,000 distinct CDR3 sequences listed, about 7% were seen once. Whole-study results and caveats: Within beta out-of-frame sequences, the excess sharing observed between twins was weaker.

CDR1 is KGHDR and CDR2 is SFDVKD in the germline V gene. V lost 1 base, J lost 0 bases, and 14 bases lay in between. The CDR3 extends over 17 amino acids. This sample was shared with a second study, whose subject was yellow fever vaccine responses in identical twins.

Sequencing input: memory (CD45RO+) T cells sorted from blood. The V gene is TRBV24-1, the J gene TRBJ2-5; D remains unclear. The clonotype originates from a woman between 18 and 29 years old in good health. CDR3 in amino acids: CATSDFPLTRNQETQYF. The DNA of the CDR3 is TGTGCCACCAGTGATTTCCCCCTGACACGGAACCAAGAGACCCAGTACTTC.